A selection of T cell receptor beta chains follows, all from one sample in a study of cytomegalovirus exposure and HLA in healthy donors. Sequencing was performed with immunoSEQ multiplex PCR; in TCRdb, only in-frame clones are kept and a portion is missing. This table holds tens of thousands of clones, around 66% found once. The sample was PBMCs. The receptor source for this set is a man in his sixties in good health and CMV-seropositive. Each CDR3 is given with its conserved first and last residue. The order of the fields is V gene, CDR3 length, clone size, J gene, CDR3 protein. Some rows mark clone size as missing; the rest say once, few, many or name a class of expanded clone.

TRBV7-2	15	.	TRBJ2-7	CASRLDRSLTYEQYF
TRBV2	15	.	TRBJ2-3	CASSKGTASTDTQYF
TRBV11-2	14	.	TRBJ1-1	CASSFRGMNTEAFF
TRBV4-3	16	few	TRBJ1-1	CASSQAYRAMNTEAFF
TRBV6-5	14	.	TRBJ1-5	CASSYQYREQPQHF
TRBV4-3	18	few	TRBJ2-7	CASSQEEGIAQGIHEQYF
TRBV4-1	15	.	TRBJ1-1	CASSHRQGSAPEAFF
TRBV29-1	12	.	TRBJ2-7	CSVAGTTYEQYF
TRBV5-1	12	.	TRBJ1-2	CASSPSLSGYTF
TRBV9	17	.	TRBJ2-3	CASSVGGGWRVRDTQYF
TRBV6-1	15	.	TRBJ2-1	CASELTGGFYNEQFF
TRBV9	14	.	TRBJ2-1	CASSRGAGRDEQFF
TRBV7-2	13	.	TRBJ2-7	CASSFRGGNEQYF
TRBV11-2	15	.	TRBJ2-7	CASSLERQGGGEQYF
TRBV27	14	few	TRBJ2-7	CASSFDRDSYEQYF
TRBV7-9	16	.	TRBJ2-5	CASRKGFGGSQETQYF
TRBV5-6	16	.	TRBJ1-6	CASSLAGTAYNSPLHF
TRBV7-2	14	.	TRBJ2-1	CASSSGLAGGEQFF
TRBV6-5	14	.	TRBJ2-7	CASSYKGGTYEQYF
TRBV10-3	15	.	TRBJ2-7	CAINQKVDGAHEQYF
TRBV30	14	.	TRBJ1-4	CAWRRGGLREKLFF
TRBV30	13	.	TRBJ1-2	CATGADRSDGYTF
TRBV2	14	.	TRBJ1-5	CASSENRGVQPQHF
TRBV12-5	14	few	TRBJ2-1	CASMYGSSYNEQFF